This T cell receptor beta chain came from a study of shared T cell receptors in the human thymus. Method: immunoSEQ multiplex PCR; TCRdb's copy keeps in-frame clones and lacks some. The table records 600,000 to 900,000 clones, 70% to 90% of them present only once. V was pared by 3 bases and J by 10 bases, with 22 bases of the junction left unmatched. The germline CDR1 and CDR2 sequences are SGHDT and YYEEEE. The CDR3 contains 19 residues. This sample also appeared in a second study, on human thymus T cells.

Sequenced input: thymocytes. This clonotype was obtained from a girl in the first two years of life with a congenital heart defect. V and J are TRBV5-6 and TRBJ1-6; the match to TRBD1 covers 7 bases. CDR3 protein: CASSSIRYNRGKWKSPLHF. The CDR3, as DNA: TGTGCCAGCAGCTCGATCCGTTATAACAGGGGAAAGTGGAAATCACCCCTCCACTTT.